The 3 T cell receptor beta chains given below trace back to one sample, sequenced in a study of regulatory T cells in long-lasting Graves disease. As to time point: newly diagnosed GD, antithyroid drugs for less than 3 months. There was RNA extracted from PBMCs, and the TCR library was made from it. CDR3 regions were amplified by Arm-PCR using iRepertoire HTBI primers to build TCR beta libraries. One entry per CDR3 protein, called by TCRdb with MiXCR from the multiplex PCR reads. This table holds some 370,000 distinct CDR3 sequences, approximately 12% found once. The same specimen was also included in a second study, on T cells in Graves' hyperthyroidism and ophthalmopathy.

The sequencing here drew on peripheral blood mononuclear cells (PBMCs), taken at new diagnosis, from a patient treated with antithyroid drugs. The receptors stem from a woman aged 18 to 35 with Graves disease.

Ten or more counts support this clonotype. The genes are TRBV11-2 and TRBJ1-2, with 8 bases matching TRBD1. This CDR3 contains 14 residues. The germline gives CDR1 SGHAT, CDR2 FQNNGV. V shed 2 bases and J 4 bases; nucleotides not matched to a gene: 3. The CDR3 nucleotides are TGTGCCAGCAGCTTAACAGGGGGGCCCTATGGCTACACCTTC. Translation: CASSLTGGPYGYTF. The full variable domain, its missing parts supplied by reference TRBV11-2 and TRBJ1-2, is EAGVAQSPRYKIIEKRQSVAFWCNPISGHATLYWYQQILGQGPKLLIQFQNNGVVDDSQLPKDRFSAERLKGVDSTLKIQPAKLEDSAVYLCASSLTGGPYGYTFGSGTRLTVV.

This clonotype was found many times. The chain carries TRBV6-1 and TRBJ2-1; weak D call: TRBD2 (5 bases). Germline values: CDR1 MNHNS, CDR2 SASEGT. V lost 8 bases, J lost 0 bases, and 20 bases lay in between. This CDR3 contains 17 residues. CDR3 DNA sequence: TGTGCCAGCGGAGGATTAACTAAACCCCACTCCTACAATGAGCAGTTCTTC. Translating it yields CASGGLTKPHSYNEQFF.

This clonotype was detected many times. This chain links TRBV7-2 with TRBJ1-1; D is unclear. CDR1 and CDR2 from the germline V gene are SGHTA and FQGNSA. CDR3 length equals 14 residues. V was shortened by 8 bases and J by 1 base, with 14 bases between the two germline ends. Written as DNA, the CDR3 is TGTGCCAGCCGGTCCTTTTTGGGGAACACTGAAGCTTTCTTT. This translates into CASRSFLGNTEAFF.